This TCR beta chain was obtained from a study of cytomegalovirus exposure and HLA in healthy donors. This CDR3 contains 16 residues. With V trimmed by 2 bases and J by 5 bases, 5 bases remained unmatched. Germline loops: CDR1 LNHNV, CDR2 YYDKDF (reference sequence). The primer mix had 60 Vbeta and 13 Jbeta primers. Sequencing used immunoSEQ multiplex PCR; TCRdb keeps in-frame clones, though not all of them. The table lists roughly 220,000 clones, 55% to 75% of them singletons. This receptor was identified in a man aged 40-50 years in good health and CMV-seropositive. Sample: PBMCs. The chain combines TRBV15 with TRBJ2-1, with TRBD2 matching 11 bases. The CDR3 loop is CATSRISGGVNNEQFF. CDR3 in DNA: TGTGCCACCAGCAGAATTAGCGGGGGGGTAAACAATGAGCAGTTCTTC.